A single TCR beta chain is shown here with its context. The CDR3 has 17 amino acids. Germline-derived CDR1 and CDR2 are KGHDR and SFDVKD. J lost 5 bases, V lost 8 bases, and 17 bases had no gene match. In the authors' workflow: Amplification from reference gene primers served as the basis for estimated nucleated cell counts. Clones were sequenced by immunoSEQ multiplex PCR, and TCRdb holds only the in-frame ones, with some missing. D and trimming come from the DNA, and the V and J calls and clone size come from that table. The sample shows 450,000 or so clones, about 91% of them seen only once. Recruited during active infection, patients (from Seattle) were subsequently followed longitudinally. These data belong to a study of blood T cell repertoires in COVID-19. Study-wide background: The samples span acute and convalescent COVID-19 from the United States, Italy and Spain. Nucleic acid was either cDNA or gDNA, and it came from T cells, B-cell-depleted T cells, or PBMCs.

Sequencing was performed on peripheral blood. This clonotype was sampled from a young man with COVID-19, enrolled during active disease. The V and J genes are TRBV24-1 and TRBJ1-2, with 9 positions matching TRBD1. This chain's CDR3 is CATNSRDRVVEVYGYTF. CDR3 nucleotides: TGTGCCACCAACTCCCGGGACAGGGTCGTTGAAGTATATGGCTACACCTTC.